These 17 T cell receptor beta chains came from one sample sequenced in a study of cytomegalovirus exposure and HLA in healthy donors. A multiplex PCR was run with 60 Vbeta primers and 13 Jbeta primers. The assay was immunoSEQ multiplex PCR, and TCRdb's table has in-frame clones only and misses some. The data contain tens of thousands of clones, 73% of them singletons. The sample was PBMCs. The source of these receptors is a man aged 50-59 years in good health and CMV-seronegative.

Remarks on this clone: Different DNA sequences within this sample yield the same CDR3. The CDR3 nucleotides read TGTGCCAGCAGCGTAGGACAGGGGGCGAACACTGAAGCTTTCTTT. It codes for CASSVGQGANTEAFF. V and J are TRBV9 and TRBJ1-1; 10 bases match TRBD1. Germline V gene data show CDR1 as SGDLS and CDR2 as YYNGEE. V was pared by 0 bases and J by 1 base, with 0 bases of the junction left unmatched. The CDR3 length is 15 residues.

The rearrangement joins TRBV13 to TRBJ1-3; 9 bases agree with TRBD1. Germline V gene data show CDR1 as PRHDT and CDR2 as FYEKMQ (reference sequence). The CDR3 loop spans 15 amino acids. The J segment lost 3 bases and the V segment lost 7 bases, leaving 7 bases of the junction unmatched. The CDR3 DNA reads TGTGCCAGCACCTGGACAGGGGCAGGTGGAAACACCATATATTTT. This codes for CASTWTGAGGNTIYF.

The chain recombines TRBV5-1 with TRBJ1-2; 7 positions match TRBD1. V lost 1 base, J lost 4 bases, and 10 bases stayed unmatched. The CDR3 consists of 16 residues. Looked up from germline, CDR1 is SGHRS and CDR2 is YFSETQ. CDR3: CASSLKDRQGAYGYTF. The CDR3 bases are TGCGCCAGCAGCTTGAAAGATCGACAGGGCGCCTATGGCTACACCTTC. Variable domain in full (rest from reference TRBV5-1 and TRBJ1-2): KAGVTQTPRYLIKTRGQQVTLSCSPISGHRSVSWYQQTPGQGLQFLFEYFSETQRNKGNFPGRFSGRQFSNSRSEMNVSTLELGDSALYLCASSLKDRQGAYGYTFGSGTRLTVV.

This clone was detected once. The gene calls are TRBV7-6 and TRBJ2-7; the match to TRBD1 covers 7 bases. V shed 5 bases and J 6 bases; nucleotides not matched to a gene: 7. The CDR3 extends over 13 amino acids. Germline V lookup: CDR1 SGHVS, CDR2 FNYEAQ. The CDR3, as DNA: TGTGCCAGCAGCCTCGACAGGGTGGGCGAGCAGTACTTC. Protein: CASSLDRVGEQYF. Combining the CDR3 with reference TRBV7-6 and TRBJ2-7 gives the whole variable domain GAGVSQSPRYKVTKRGQDVALRCDPISGHVSLYWYRQALGQGPEFLTYFNYEAQQDKSGLPNDRFSAERPEGSISTLTIQRTEQRDSAMYRCASSLDRVGEQYFGPGTRLTVT.

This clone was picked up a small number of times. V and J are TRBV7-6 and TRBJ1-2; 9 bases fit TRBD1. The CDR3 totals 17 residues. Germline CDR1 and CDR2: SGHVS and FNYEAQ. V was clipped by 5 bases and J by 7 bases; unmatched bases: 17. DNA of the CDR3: TGTGCCAGCAGCCCCCCATTGGGGACAGGGAATGGTCTTGGCTACACCTTC. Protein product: CASSPPLGTGNGLGYTF.

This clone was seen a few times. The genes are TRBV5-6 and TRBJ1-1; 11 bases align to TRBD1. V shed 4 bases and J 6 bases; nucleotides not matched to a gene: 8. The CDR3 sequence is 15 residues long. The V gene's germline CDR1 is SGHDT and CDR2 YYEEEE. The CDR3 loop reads CASSHRTGGESEAFF. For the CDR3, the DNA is TGTGCCAGCAGCCATCGGACAGGGGGCGAATCTGAAGCTTTCTTT.

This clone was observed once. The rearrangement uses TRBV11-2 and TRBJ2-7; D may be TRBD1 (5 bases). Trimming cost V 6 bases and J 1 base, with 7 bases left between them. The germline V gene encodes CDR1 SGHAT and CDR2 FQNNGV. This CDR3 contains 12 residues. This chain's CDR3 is CASSSGSYEQYF. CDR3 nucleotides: TGTGCCAGCAGTTCAGGGTCCTACGAGCAGTACTTC.

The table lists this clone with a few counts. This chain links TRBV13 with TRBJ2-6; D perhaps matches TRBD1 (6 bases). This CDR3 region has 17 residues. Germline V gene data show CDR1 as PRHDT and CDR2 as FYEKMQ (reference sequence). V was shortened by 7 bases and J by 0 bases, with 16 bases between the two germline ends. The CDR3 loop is CASTGAGAFSGANVLTF. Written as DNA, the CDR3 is TGTGCCAGCACTGGGGCAGGGGCCTTCTCTGGGGCCAACGTCCTGACTTTC.

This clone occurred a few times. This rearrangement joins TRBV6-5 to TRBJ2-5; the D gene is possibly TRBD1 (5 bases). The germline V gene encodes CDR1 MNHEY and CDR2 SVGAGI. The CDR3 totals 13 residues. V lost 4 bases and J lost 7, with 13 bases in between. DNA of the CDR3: TGTGCCAGCAGTTTAGGACATGTCTCGACCCAGTACTTC. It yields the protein CASSLGHVSTQYF.

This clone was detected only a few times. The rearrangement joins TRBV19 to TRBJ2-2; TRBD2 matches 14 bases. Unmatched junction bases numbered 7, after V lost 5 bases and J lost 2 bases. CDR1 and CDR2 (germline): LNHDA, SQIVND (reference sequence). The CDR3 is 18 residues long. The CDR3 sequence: CASSARTSGGPNTGELFF. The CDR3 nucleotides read TGTGCCAGTAGTGCCCGGACTAGCGGGGGGCCTAACACCGGGGAGCTGTTTTTT.

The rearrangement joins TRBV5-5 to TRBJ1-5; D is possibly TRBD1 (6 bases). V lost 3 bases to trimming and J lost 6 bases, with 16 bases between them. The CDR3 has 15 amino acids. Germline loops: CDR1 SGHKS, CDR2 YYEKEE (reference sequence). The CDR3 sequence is CASSSGGGGGQPQHF. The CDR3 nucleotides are TGTGCCAGCAGCTCCGGGGGAGGGGGGGGTCAGCCCCAGCATTTT.

The CDR3 protein is CASSSHRGRPSSAKNIQYF. The CDR3 DNA reads as TGTGCCAGCAGCTCTCACAGGGGGCGCCCTTCCTCTGCCAAAAACATTCAGTACTTC. The chain has TRBV7-2 and TRBJ2-4, with TRBD1 identical over 9 bases. Looked up from germline, CDR1 is SGHTA and CDR2 is FQGNSA. V shed 4 bases and J 1 base; nucleotides not matched to a gene: 14. This CDR3 has 19 amino acids.

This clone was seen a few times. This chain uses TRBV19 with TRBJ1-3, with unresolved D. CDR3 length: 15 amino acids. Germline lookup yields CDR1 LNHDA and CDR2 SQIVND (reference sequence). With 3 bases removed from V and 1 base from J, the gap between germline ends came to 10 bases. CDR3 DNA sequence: TGTGCCAGTAGTATTTCGTTTATTTCTGGAAACACCATATATTTT. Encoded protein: CASSISFISGNTIYF.

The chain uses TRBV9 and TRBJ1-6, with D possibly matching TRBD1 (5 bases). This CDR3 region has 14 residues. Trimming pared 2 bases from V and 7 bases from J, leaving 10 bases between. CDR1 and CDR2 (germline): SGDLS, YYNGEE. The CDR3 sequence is CASSVREGNSPLHF. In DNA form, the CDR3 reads TGTGCCAGCAGCGTCAGGGAGGGGAATTCACCCCTCCACTTT.

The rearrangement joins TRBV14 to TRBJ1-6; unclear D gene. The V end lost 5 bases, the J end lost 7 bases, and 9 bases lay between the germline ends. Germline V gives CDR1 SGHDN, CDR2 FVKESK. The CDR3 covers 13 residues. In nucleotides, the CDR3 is TGTGCCAGCAGCTATAACAAAAATTCACCCCTCCACTTT. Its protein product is CASSYNKNSPLHF.

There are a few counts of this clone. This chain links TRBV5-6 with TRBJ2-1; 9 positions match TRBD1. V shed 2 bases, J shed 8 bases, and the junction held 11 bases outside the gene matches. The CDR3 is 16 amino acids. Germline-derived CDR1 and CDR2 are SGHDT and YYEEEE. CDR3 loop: CASSFRPGQGIHEQFF. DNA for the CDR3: TGTGCCAGCAGCTTCCGGCCGGGACAGGGAATACATGAGCAGTTCTTC.

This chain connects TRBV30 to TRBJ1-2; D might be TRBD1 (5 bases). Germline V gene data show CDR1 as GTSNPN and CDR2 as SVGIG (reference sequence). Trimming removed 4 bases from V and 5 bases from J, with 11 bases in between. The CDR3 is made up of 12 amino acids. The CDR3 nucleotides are TGTGCCTGGACAGGGCGCGATTATGGCTACACCTTC. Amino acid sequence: CAWTGRDYGYTF.